A single sample is the source of the 12 T cell receptor beta chains below, sequenced in a study of T cell repertoires in cytomegalovirus infection. Each CDR3 protein gets one entry after TCRdb re-called the reads with MiXCR. The data hold fewer than 650,000 distinct CDR3 sequences, with around two fifths observed a single time. These TCRs' antigens remain unknown. Here the sequenced sample was cultured PBMCs, taken from culture after CMV antigen stimulation. The receptor set was obtained from a human donor in good health (CMV status not recorded). Some clones in this sample may be carry-over from other donors' samples.

This clonotype was seen once. The chain recombines TRBV6-1 with TRBJ1-6; D perhaps matches TRBD1 (6 bases). This CDR3 has 14 residues. The V and J ends lost 1 base and 8 bases respectively, with 9 bases between them. The germline V gene encodes CDR1 MNHNS and CDR2 SASEGT. In DNA, the CDR3 is TGTGCCAGCAGTGAAGTCAGGGGTTATTCACCCCTCCACTTT. Translating it yields CASSEVRGYSPLHF.

The chain couples TRBV12-3 or TRBV12-4 to TRBJ1-2; D perhaps matches TRBD1 (5 bases). V lost 8 bases and J lost 7, with 17 bases in between. This CDR3 region has 13 residues. CDR3 sequence: CASVGDSYGGYTF. In DNA form, the CDR3 reads TGTGCCAGCGTAGGGGATTCCTACGGTGGCTACACCTTC.

This clonotype was picked up a small number of times. The chain combines TRBV5-4 with TRBJ2-3, with 8 bases matching TRBD2. Trimming took 0 bases from V and 2 from J; bases not matched to a gene: 5. The V gene's germline CDR1 is SGHNT and CDR2 YYREEE (reference sequence). This CDR3 comprises 16 residues. The CDR3 region is CASSLGPAGVTDTQYF. CDR3 DNA: TGTGCCAGCAGCTTGGGGCCAGCGGGGGTCACAGATACGCAGTATTTT.

The CDR3 spells CASSQPAGLTGVKQFF. The CDR3 nucleotides read TGCGCCAGCAGCCAGCCGGCTGGATTGACCGGGGTTAAGCAGTTCTTC. J is TRBJ2-1 and V is TRBV4-1, with a possible D match to TRBD2 (5 bases). This CDR3 contains 16 residues. Germline values: CDR1 MGHRA, CDR2 YSYEKL. The V gene lost 3 bases and the J gene lost 11 bases, with 23 bases spanning the gap.

In regard to this clonotype: One end of the junction fails to match germline, which may point to a read error. The J gene is TRBJ2-5, the V gene TRBV5-3; 7 bases are a match to TRBD1. TRBV5-3 is an open reading frame whose function is uncertain. The CDR3 is 14 residues long. The CDR3 DNA reads TGTGCCAGCAGCTCATGGGACAGTCAAGAGACCCAGTACTTC. As protein: CASSSWDSQETQYF.

The gene calls are TRBV19 and TRBJ1-5; maybe TRBD1 (5 bases). Trimming removed 6 bases from V and 8 bases from J, with 17 bases in between. This CDR3 is built from 14 residues. Germline CDR1 LNHDA, CDR2 SQIVND (reference sequence). The CDR3 DNA is TGTGCCAGTAGCCCCAGGGTGCCAAAGGAGCCCCAGCATTTT. Residues: CASSPRVPKEPQHF.

This clonotype was counted only a few times. The rearrangement uses TRBV15 and TRBJ2-1; D unclear. The CDR3 runs 13 residues. Germline V gene lookup returns CDR1 LNHNV and CDR2 YYDKDF (reference sequence). V was clipped by 5 bases and J by 10 bases, with 15 bases between them. This CDR3 is CATSPDWRSEQFF. The CDR3 DNA follows: TGTGCCACCAGCCCAGACTGGAGAAGCGAGCAGTTCTTC.

The J gene is TRBJ1-2, the V gene TRBV12-3 or TRBV12-4; no clear D gene. The CDR3 has 14 amino acids. Between the trimmed V and J ends, which lost 1 base and 4 bases, there was a span of 10 bases. The CDR3: CASSLGGLSYGYTF. In nucleotides, the CDR3 is TGTGCCAGCAGTTTAGGCGGGTTAAGCTATGGCTACACCTTC.

V gene TRBV6-6 combines with J gene TRBJ1-5; 8 nucleotides match TRBD1. From germline, CDR1 is MNHNY and CDR2 SVGAGI (reference sequence). This CDR3 has 17 residues. Trimming took 5 bases from V and 9 from J; bases not matched to a gene: 18. The CDR3 coding sequence is TGTGCCAGCAGTGGGTTTTCGGGACAGGAGAGGGGGCGGCCCCAGCATTTT. This encodes CASSGFSGQERGRPQHF.

In its sample, this clonotype was seen a few times. The chain recombines TRBV6-1 with TRBJ2-5; TRBD1 aligns across 12 bases. The ends lost 8 bases at V and 5 bases at J; junction bases unmatched: 6. Looked up from germline, CDR1 is MNHNS and CDR2 is SASEGT. This CDR3 is built from 14 residues. The CDR3 DNA reads TGTGCCAGCCAGGGACAGGGGGCAGGGGAGACCCAGTACTTC. This sequence encodes CASQGQGAGETQYF.

CDR3 nucleotide sequence: TGCAGTGCAAGGAAAACGGGGGGGCAGAAGTACACCGGGGAGCTGTTTTTT. It yields the protein CSARKTGGQKYTGELFF. The chain carries TRBV20-1 and TRBJ2-2; 8 nucleotides agree with TRBD2. The CDR3 length is 17 residues. V lost 6 bases, J lost 3 bases, and 15 bases stayed unmatched. In germline, CDR1 is DFQATT, CDR2 SNEGSKA (reference sequence).

This sequence joins TRBV5-4 and TRBJ2-4, with 10 bases identical to TRBD2. The CDR3 loop spans 16 amino acids. Germline V gives CDR1 SGHNT, CDR2 YYREEE (reference sequence). The trim removed 4 bases at V and 1 base at J, leaving 5 bases unmatched. The DNA for the CDR3 is TGTGCCAGCAGCCCGGAACTAGCGGGGGCCAAAAACATTCAGTACTTC. Encoded protein: CASSPELAGAKNIQYF.